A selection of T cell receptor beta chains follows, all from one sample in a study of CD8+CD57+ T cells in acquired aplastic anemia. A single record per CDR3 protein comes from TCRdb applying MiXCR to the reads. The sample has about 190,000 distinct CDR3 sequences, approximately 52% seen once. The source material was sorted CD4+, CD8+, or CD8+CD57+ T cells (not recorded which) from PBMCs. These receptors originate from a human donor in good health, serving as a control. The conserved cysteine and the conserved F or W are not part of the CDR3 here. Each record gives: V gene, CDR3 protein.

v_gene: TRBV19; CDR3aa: ASRVDRGYSPLH
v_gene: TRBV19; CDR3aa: ASSGRTANTEAF
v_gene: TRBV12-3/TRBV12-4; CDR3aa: ASSLQGGGYT
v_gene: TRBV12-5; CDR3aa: ASGLDGAEQY
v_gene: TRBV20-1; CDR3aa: SARDLAEEPYEQY
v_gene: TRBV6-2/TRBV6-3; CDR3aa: ASSYSRGQGSGANALT
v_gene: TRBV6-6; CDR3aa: ASSPTPGQGGGELF
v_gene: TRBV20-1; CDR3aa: SARDQLGRVGSQPQH
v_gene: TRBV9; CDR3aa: ASSGQGSRNTEAF
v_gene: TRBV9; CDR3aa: ASSVALHTGELF
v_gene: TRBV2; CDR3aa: ASSYRGTNYGYT
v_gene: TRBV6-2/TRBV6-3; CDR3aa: ASSYQVEAF
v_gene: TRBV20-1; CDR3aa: SARVSAGQGKVHEQY
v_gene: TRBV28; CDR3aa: ASRYQGDEAF
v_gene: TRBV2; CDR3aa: ASSSAWGYT
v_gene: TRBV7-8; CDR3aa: ASSLAAGIDTEAF
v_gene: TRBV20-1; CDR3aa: SARGQGPRQPQH
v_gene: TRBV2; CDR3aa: ASSATAEQF
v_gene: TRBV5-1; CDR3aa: ASNGGQATDTQY
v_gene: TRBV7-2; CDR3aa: ASSLPGFSQPQH
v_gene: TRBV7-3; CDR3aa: ASQGYLGSPLH
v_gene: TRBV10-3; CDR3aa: ASSYLAGDGYT
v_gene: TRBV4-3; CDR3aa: ASSHTSGMNTEAF
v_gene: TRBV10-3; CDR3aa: ATSDSGTSYTDTQY
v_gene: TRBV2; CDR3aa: ASSPEGFGYQPQH
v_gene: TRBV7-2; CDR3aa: ASSLREISYEQY
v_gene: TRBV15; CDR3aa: ATSRDGTGSIVNSPLH
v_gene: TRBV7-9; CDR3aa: ASSLGGLLYEQY
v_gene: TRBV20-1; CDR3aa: SASSGGGNSNQPQY
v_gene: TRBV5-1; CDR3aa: ASSQRPSGSFYEQY
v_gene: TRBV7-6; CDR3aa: ASSEGGAYFVANEKLF
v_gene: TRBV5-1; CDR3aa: ASSFGQGGRETQY
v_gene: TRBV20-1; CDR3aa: SVGDRDYSNQPQH
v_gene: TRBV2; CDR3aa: ASSESRDRAPYEQY
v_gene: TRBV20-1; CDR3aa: SAPAWGAGEVGETQY
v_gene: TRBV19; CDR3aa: ASNGQGVKYEQY
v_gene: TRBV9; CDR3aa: ASSVGRVGGELF
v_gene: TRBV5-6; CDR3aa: ASSLGVRRGEDTQY
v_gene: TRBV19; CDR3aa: ASLDGGPVTEAF
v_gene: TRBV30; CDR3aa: AWSRYGVHEQY
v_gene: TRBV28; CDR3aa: ASSPGTDEEKLF